This T cell receptor (beta chain) was retrieved from a study of T cells in Graves' hyperthyroidism and ophthalmopathy. Study-level findings and limits: Most thyroid clonotypes expanded above 0.001 appeared in blood too.

The germline V gene has CDR1 SGHTA and CDR2 FQGNSA. Trimming pared 7 bases from V and 2 bases from J, leaving 9 bases between. The CDR3 is 13 amino acids. Using RNA transcripts as the source, TCR beta CDR3 regions were amplified. The study used the HTBI primer set for a first-round RT-PCR of the TCR CDR3. Each CDR3 protein is one row after TCRdb ran MiXCR on the multiplex PCR reads. The profile shows fewer than 650,000 distinct CDR3 sequences, 14% to 15% of them singletons. This clonotype was observed at least ten times. Its specificity is unknown. The rearrangement joins TRBV7-2 to TRBJ2-1, with D possibly being TRBD2 (6 bases). This clonotype originated in a woman between 40 and 50 years old with Graves' ophthalmopathy. Input material: blood. DNA of the CDR3: TGTGCCAGCATGGGACTTCCCTACAATGAGCAGTTCTTC. This codes for CASMGLPYNEQFF. The complete variable domain, with remaining parts taken from reference TRBV7-2 and TRBJ2-1, reads GAGVSQSPSNKVTEKGKDVELRCDPISGHTALYWYRQSLGQGLEFLIYFQGNSAPDKSGLPSDRFSAERTGGSVSTLTIQRTQQEDSAVYLCASMGLPYNEQFFGPGTRLTVL.